These T cell receptor beta chains were read from a single sample in a study of human T cells and chemical hapten exposure. TCRdb re-called the RACE reads with MiXCR, one entry per CDR3 protein. In the table there are more than 150,000 distinct CDR3 sequences, approximately 31% of which are singletons. The sequencing here drew on whole blood, taken in connection with sensitization to the hapten diphenylcyclopropenone (DPC). These receptors were obtained from a woman in her 30s with alopecia areata. Some clones in this sample may be carry-over from other donors' samples. The CDR3 runs from the conserved cysteine through the conserved F or W. The D gene is left open where the match is weak. Part of the rows lack a size; the others show once, few, many or a class for expanded clones.

TRBV19	NA	TRBJ2-2	NA	CASSTQAGELFF	TGTGCCAGTAGTACCCAGGCCGGGGAGCTGTTTTTT
TRBV7-9	NA	TRBJ2-3	few	CASSLHQGTRGTDTQYF	TGTGCCAGCAGCTTACATCAGGGGACCCGGGGCACAGATACGCAGTATTTT
TRBV4-3	TRBD1	TRBJ1-1	NA	CASSQGVGGLNTEAFF	TGCGCCAGCAGCCAAGGGGTAGGGGGCCTGAACACTGAAGCTTTCTTT
TRBV2	NA	TRBJ2-7	NA	CASSGEFGEQYF	TGTGCCAGTAGTGGAGAATTCGGCGAGCAGTACTTC
TRBV7-9	TRBD2	TRBJ2-5	NA	CASSLGGQSLSGNQETQYF	TGTGCCAGCAGCTTAGGCGGGCAGTCCTTAAGCGGGAACCAAGAGACCCAGTACTTC
TRBV27	NA	TRBJ2-7	few	CASSFREWMEQYF	TGTGCCAGCAGTTTCAGGGAATGGATGGAGCAGTACTTC
TRBV20-1	NA	TRBJ1-1	NA	CSARSPSGKNTEAFF	TGCAGTGCTAGATCCCCCTCAGGGAAGAACACTGAAGCTTTCTTT
TRBV7-2	NA	TRBJ1-4	many	CASSDRQYSDEKLFF	TGTGCCAGCAGCGACCGGCAGTACTCGGATGAAAAACTGTTTTTT
TRBV7-3	TRBD2	TRBJ2-1	NA	CASSLTRTSGSHNEQFF	TGTGCCAGCAGCTTAACCCGGACTAGCGGGAGCCACAATGAGCAGTTCTTC
TRBV4-2	TRBD1	TRBJ1-2	few	CASSPSDRELRGYTF	TGTGCCAGCAGCCCGAGCGACAGGGAATTGCGAGGCTACACCTTC
TRBV7-2	TRBD1	TRBJ2-3	NA	CASSRDRGDTQYF	TGTGCCAGCAGCCGGGACAGGGGAGATACGCAGTATTTT
TRBV7-9	TRBD1	TRBJ2-5	NA	CASMTGQGAETQYF	TGTGCCAGCATGACGGGACAGGGGGCTGAGACCCAGTACTTC
TRBV7-2	NA	TRBJ2-2	NA	CASSLTTGAPTGELFF	TGTGCCAGCAGCCTTACCACAGGTGCTCCGACCGGGGAGCTGTTTTTT
TRBV15	NA	TRBJ1-3	few	CATSRDQASGNTIYF	TGTGCCACCAGCAGAGACCAGGCCTCTGGAAACACCATATATTTT
TRBV29-1	TRBD1	TRBJ2-7	NA	CSVAGQADEQYF	TGCAGCGTAGCCGGACAGGCCGACGAGCAGTACTTC
TRBV28	NA	TRBJ1-5	NA	CASSRNQPQHF	TGTGCCAGCAGTCGCAATCAGCCCCAGCATTTT
TRBV7-2	TRBD1	TRBJ2-3	NA	CASSPGTGGYTQYF	TGTGCCAGCAGCCCCGGGACAGGGGGCTATACGCAGTATTTT
TRBV28	NA	TRBJ2-7	NA	CASTLGGGLTYEQYF	TGTGCCAGCACGCTTGGGGGTGGGCTTACCTACGAGCAGTACTTC
TRBV19	TRBD2	TRBJ2-7	many	CASSPTSGEASYEQYF	TGTGCCAGTAGTCCTACTAGCGGGGAAGCTAGCTACGAGCAGTACTTC
TRBV28	NA	TRBJ1-6	NA	CASSSDPLVTLHF	TGTGCCAGCAGTTCGGACCCGCTGGTCACCCTCCACTTT
TRBV7-2	NA	TRBJ1-1	NA	CASSLDRATEAFF	TGTGCCAGCAGCTTAGATCGGGCCACTGAAGCTTTCTTT
TRBV2	NA	TRBJ1-5	many	CASSQDWRDQPQHF	TGTGCCAGCAGCCAAGACTGGAGGGATCAGCCCCAGCATTTT
TRBV2	NA	TRBJ2-5	NA	CASSGTGVGSGTQYF	TGTGCCAGCAGTGGAACAGGAGTCGGATCTGGGACCCAGTACTTC
TRBV5-1	NA	TRBJ1-6	NA	CASSLIRNSPLHF	TGCGCCAGCAGCTTAATTAGGAATTCACCCCTCCACTTT
TRBV10-3	NA	TRBJ2-1	few	CAISASYNEQFF	TGTGCCATCAGTGCCTCCTACAATGAGCAGTTCTTC
TRBV29-1	NA	TRBJ1-1	NA	CSVGTGYTEAFF	TGCAGCGTTGGAACCGGCTACACTGAAGCTTTCTTT
TRBV20-1	TRBD1	TRBJ2-1	few	CSALLGQGRGNEQFF	TGCAGTGCTCTTTTAGGACAGGGTAGGGGCAATGAGCAGTTCTTC
TRBV7-2	TRBD1	TRBJ1-1	NA	CASSPDRARTAFF	TGTGCCAGCAGCCCCGACAGGGCCAGAACAGCTTTCTTT
TRBV6-2/TRBV6-3	NA	TRBJ2-3	NA	CASRSQAQDTQYF	TGTGCCAGCAGAAGCCAAGCCCAAGATACGCAGTATTTT
TRBV11-2	TRBD2	TRBJ2-1	NA	CASSPGRGGGYNEQFF	TGTGCCAGCAGCCCTGGCAGGGGCGGGGGGTACAATGAGCAGTTCTTC
TRBV7-2	NA	TRBJ1-2	few	CASSKAGDPYGYTF	TGTGCCAGCAGCAAGGCCGGGGACCCCTATGGCTACACCTTC
TRBV20-1	NA	TRBJ2-3	NA	CSASRTYKDTQYF	TGCAGCGCTAGTAGGACCTATAAAGATACGCAGTATTTT
TRBV6-2/TRBV6-3	TRBD1	TRBJ1-5	few	CASSEQGADQPQHF	TGTGCCAGCAGTGAACAGGGGGCAGATCAGCCCCAGCATTTT
TRBV7-2	NA	TRBJ2-1	NA	CASSLRTLNNEQFF	TGTGCCAGCAGCTTACGAACCCTAAACAATGAGCAGTTCTTC
TRBV5-1	NA	TRBJ1-4	many	CASSSQSPNEKLFF	TGCGCCAGCAGCTCACAGAGCCCTAATGAAAAACTGTTTTTT
TRBV7-9	TRBD1	TRBJ2-3	NA	CASSLGNTGGGTDTQYF	TGTGCCAGCAGCTTAGGAAACACAGGGGGCGGGACAGATACGCAGTATTTT
TRBV7-2	NA	TRBJ1-2	few	CASSLAGHPVYGYTF	TGTGCCAGCAGCTTAGCTGGGCATCCCGTCTATGGCTACACCTTC
TRBV12-3/TRBV12-4	NA	TRBJ2-1	NA	CASRRTGMWDEQFF	TGTGCCAGCAGGCGGACCGGCATGTGGGATGAGCAGTTCTTC
TRBV28	NA	TRBJ2-2	NA	CAGSDYPSGELFF	TGTGCCGGCTCGGACTACCCTAGCGGGGAGCTGTTTTTT
TRBV29-1	TRBD1	TRBJ1-1	few	CSVEGDRTPEAFF	TGCAGCGTTGAAGGGGACAGGACACCTGAAGCTTTCTTT
TRBV20-1	TRBD2	TRBJ2-3	NA	CSATRLAGGSKDTQYF	TGCAGTGCTACCCGACTAGCGGGAGGGTCGAAAGATACGCAGTATTTT
TRBV5-1	NA	TRBJ2-7	NA	CASSQGIGGHYEQYF	TGCGCCAGCAGCCAGGGCATCGGCGGCCACTACGAGCAGTACTTC
TRBV11-1	NA	TRBJ1-2	few	CASTRPGERGYTF	TGTGCCAGCACCCGCCCTGGAGAAAGGGGCTACACCTTC
TRBV11-1	NA	TRBJ1-6	few	CASSAGHYNSPLHF	TGTGCCAGCAGCGCGGGACATTATAATTCACCCCTCCACTTT
TRBV19	NA	TRBJ1-2	NA	CASTATGLDGYTF	TGTGCCAGTACCGCGACAGGACTGGATGGCTACACCTTC
TRBV7-9	NA	TRBJ2-3	NA	CASSPPSDTQYF	TGTGCCAGCAGCCCCCCGTCAGATACGCAGTATTTT
TRBV5-1	TRBD2	TRBJ2-1	NA	CASSLRPSGGDNEQFF	TGCGCCAGCAGCTTGAGGCCTAGCGGGGGGGACAATGAGCAGTTCTTC
TRBV6-6	TRBD1	TRBJ1-5	few	CASSSDRAGQPQHF	TGTGCCAGCAGTTCCGACAGGGCCGGTCAGCCCCAGCATTTT